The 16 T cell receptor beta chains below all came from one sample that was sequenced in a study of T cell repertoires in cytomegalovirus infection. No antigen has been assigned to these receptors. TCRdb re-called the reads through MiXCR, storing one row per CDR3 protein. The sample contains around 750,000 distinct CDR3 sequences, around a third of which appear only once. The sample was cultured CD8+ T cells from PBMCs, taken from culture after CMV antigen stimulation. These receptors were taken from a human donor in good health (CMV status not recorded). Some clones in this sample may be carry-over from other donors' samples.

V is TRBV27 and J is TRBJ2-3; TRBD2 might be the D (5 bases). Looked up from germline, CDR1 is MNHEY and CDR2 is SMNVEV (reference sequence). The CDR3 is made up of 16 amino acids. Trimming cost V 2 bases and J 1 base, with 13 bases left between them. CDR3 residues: CASSLGATIGTDTQYF. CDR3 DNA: TGTGCCAGCAGTTTAGGTGCGACTATTGGCACAGATACGCAGTATTTT.

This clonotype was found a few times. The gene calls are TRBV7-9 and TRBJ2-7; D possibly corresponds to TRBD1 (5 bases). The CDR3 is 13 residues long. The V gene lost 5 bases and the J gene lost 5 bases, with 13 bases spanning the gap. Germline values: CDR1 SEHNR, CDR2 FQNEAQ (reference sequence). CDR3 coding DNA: TGTGCCAGCAGCCCCCGACAGAAGGACGAGCAGTACGTC. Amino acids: CASSPRQKDEQYV.

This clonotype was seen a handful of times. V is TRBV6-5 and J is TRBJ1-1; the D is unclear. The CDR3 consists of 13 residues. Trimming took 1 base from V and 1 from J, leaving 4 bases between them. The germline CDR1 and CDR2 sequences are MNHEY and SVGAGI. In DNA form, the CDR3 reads TGTGCCAGCAGTTACTACGCGAACACTGAAGCTTTCTTT. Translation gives CASSYYANTEAFF.

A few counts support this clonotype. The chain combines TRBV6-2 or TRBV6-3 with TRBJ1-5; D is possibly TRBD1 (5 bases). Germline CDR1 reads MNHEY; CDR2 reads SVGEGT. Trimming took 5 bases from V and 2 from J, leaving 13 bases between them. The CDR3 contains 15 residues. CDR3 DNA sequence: TGTGCCAGCAGTCCCTCGGCGGGGCGCAATCAGCCCCAGCATTTT. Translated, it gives CASSPSAGRNQPQHF.

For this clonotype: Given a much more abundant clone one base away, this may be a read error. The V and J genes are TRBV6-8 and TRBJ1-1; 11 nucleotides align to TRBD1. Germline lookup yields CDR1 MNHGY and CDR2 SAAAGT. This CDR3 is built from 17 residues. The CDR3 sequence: CASSYLGQGVSNAEAFF. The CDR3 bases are TGTGCCAGCAGTTACCTGGGACAGGGGGTCTCGAACGCTGAAGCTTTCTTT.

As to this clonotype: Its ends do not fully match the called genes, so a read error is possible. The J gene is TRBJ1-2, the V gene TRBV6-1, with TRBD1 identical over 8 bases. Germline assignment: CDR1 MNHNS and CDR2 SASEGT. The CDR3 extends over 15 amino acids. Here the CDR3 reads CANSSLLQGAGGYTF. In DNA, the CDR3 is TGTGCCAACAGTTCCCTCCTTCAGGGGGCCGGAGGCTACACCTTC.

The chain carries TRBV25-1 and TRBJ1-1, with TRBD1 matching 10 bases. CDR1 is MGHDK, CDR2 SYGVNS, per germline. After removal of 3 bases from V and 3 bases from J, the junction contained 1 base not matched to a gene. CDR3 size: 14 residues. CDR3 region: CASSDDRGHTEAFF. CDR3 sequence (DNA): TGTGCCAGCAGTGATGACAGGGGGCACACTGAAGCTTTCTTT.

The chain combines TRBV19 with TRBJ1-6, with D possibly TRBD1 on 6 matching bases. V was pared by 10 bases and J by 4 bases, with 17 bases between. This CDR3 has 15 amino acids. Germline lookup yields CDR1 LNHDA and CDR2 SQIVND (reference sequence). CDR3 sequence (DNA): TGTGCCAATCTACAGGGTTTAGTTTATAATTCACCCCTCCACTTT. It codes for CANLQGLVYNSPLHF.

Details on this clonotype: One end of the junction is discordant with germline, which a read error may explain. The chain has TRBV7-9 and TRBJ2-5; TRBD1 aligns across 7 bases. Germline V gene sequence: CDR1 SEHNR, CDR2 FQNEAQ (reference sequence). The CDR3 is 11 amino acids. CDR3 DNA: TGTGCCAGCAGCCCCGGACAGGCGACAAACTTC. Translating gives CASSPGQATNF.

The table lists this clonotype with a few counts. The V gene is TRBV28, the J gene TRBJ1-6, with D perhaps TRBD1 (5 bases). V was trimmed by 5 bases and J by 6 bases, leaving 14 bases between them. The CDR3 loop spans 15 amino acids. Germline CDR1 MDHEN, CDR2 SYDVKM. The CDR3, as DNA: TGTGCCAGCAGTCCTTCAGGGCCATCTAATTCACCCCTCCACTTT. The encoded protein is CASSPSGPSNSPLHF.

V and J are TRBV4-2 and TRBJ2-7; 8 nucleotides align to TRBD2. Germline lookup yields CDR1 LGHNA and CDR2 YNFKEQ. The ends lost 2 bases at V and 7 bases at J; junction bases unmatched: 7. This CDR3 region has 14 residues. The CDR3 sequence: CASSQTGTRHEQYF. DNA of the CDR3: TGTGCCAGCAGCCAAACAGGGACTAGACATGAGCAGTACTTC.

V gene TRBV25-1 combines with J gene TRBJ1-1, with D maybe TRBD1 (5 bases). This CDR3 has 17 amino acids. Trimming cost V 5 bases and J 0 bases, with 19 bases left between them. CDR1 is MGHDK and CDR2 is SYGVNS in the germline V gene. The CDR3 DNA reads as TGTGCCAGCAGTCAGACCCTGTGGGGGGAACTGAACACTGAAGCTTTCTTT. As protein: CASSQTLWGELNTEAFF.

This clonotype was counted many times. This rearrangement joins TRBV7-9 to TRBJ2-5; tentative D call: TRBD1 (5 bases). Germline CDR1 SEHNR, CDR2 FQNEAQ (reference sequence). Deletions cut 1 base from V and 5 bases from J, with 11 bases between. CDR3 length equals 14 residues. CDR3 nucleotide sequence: TGTGCCAGCAGCTTAGTAGGGGTCGGGGAGACCCAGTACTTC. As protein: CASSLVGVGETQYF.

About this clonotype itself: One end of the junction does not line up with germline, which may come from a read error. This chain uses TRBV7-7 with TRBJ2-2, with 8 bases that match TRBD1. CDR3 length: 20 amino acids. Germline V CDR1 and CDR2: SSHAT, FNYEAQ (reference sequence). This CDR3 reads CASSLDLARGLGDTTGELFF. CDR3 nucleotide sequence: TGTGCTAGCAGCTTAGACCTTGCCAGGGGGCTTGGGGATACCACCGGGGAGCTGTTTTTT.

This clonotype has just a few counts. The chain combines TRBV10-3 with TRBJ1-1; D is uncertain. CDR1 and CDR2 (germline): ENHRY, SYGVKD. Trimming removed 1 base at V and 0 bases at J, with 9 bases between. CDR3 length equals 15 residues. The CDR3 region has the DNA TGTGCCATCAGTGAGTTCCGTATTGTGAACACTGAAGCTTTCTTT. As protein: CAISEFRIVNTEAFF.

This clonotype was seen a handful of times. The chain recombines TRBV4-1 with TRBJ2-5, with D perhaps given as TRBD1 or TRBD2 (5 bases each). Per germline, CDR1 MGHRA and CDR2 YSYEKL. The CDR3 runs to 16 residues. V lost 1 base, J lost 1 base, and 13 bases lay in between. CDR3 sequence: CASSQGFGGFQETQYF. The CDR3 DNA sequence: TGCGCCAGCAGCCAAGGGTTTGGGGGATTCCAAGAGACCCAGTACTTC.